These 6 T cell receptor beta chains were all obtained from the same sample, sequenced in a study of CD8 T cells in ankylosing spondylitis. TCRdb re-analysed the 5' RACE reads in MiXCR, keeping a single row per CDR3 protein. This table holds approximately 350,000 distinct CDR3 sequences, around 20% found once. Sequenced: blood, either unsorted or a sorted T cell fraction (not recorded which). Receptor source: a male donor with ankylosing spondylitis or in good health (not recorded which).

This chain uses TRBV20-1 with TRBJ2-1, with D possibly being TRBD1 (5 bases). Trimming left V 3 bases short and J 2 bases short, with 20 bases between. The CDR3 is 17 residues long. Germline CDR1 is DFQATT and CDR2 is SNEGSKA (reference sequence). The CDR3 loop reads CSARGGLDTTTYNEQFF. The CDR3 region has the DNA TGCAGTGCTAGGGGTGGTTTGGACACGACGACCTACAATGAGCAGTTCTTC.

The J gene is TRBJ2-2, the V gene TRBV7-9; maybe TRBD1 (6 bases). V was clipped by 0 bases and J by 5 bases, with 13 bases between them. The CDR3 contains 16 residues. Germline CDR1 reads SEHNR; CDR2 reads FQNEAQ (reference sequence). The CDR3 spells CASSLAVAGATGELFF. CDR3 in DNA: TGTGCCAGCAGCTTAGCGGTGGCAGGGGCGACCGGGGAGCTGTTTTTT.

This clonotype was seen more than once but under ten times. The chain joins TRBV30 to TRBJ2-2, with no clear D. The CDR3 is 15 amino acids. Germline assignment: CDR1 GTSNPN and CDR2 SVGIG (reference sequence). V lost 5 bases and J lost 3, with 16 bases in between. CDR3: CAWGVLELDTGELFF. CDR3 bases: TGTGCCTGGGGGGTTCTGGAGCTTGACACCGGGGAGCTGTTTTTT.

This clonotype showed up just a few times. The CDR3 region has the DNA TGTGCCAGCAGCCAAGGGACTAGCGGGATTACAGATACGCAGTATTTT. Protein product: CASSQGTSGITDTQYF. The V and J genes are TRBV4-2 and TRBJ2-3; TRBD2 agrees at 12 bases. The CDR3 is made up of 16 amino acids. Per germline, CDR1 LGHNA and CDR2 YNFKEQ. The V segment lost 1 base and the J segment 3 bases; nucleotides outside the gene matches: 2.

The genes are TRBV6-1 and TRBJ2-2, with a possible D match to TRBD2 (6 bases). The V gene's germline CDR1 is MNHNS and CDR2 SASEGT. CDR3 length: 13 amino acids. Trimming pared 7 bases from V and 6 bases from J, leaving 12 bases between. DNA for the CDR3: TGTGCCAGCACCTTCGGGGAGGCCGGGGAGCTGTTTTTT. Its protein product is CASTFGEAGELFF.

This clonotype was counted at least ten times. J is TRBJ2-1 and V is TRBV12-3 or TRBV12-4; no definite D call. V was cut by 6 bases and J by 6 bases, with 6 bases left in between. The CDR3 sequence is 11 residues long. The CDR3 DNA reads as TGTGCCAGCAGCTTGGCCAATGAGCAGTTCTTC. Encoded protein: CASSLANEQFF.